These 23 T cell receptor beta chains originate from one sample sequenced in a study of OX40 agonist ivuxolimab in advanced cancers. Library preparation was by the immunoSEQ multiplex PCR assay. TCRdb re-hosts the immuneACCESS table, in-frame sequences only. Its copies lack some clones; in the studies checked, an unresolved V gene accounts for under half of them, and the cause for the rest is not known. In all, the sample holds under 85,000 clones, and 94% of those were seen once. Around 21% of the sample rests with the top ten. The sample consisted of CD4+ or CD8+ T cells sorted from blood, taken in a trial of the OX40 agonist ivuxolimab. The receptors originated from an adult with an advanced solid tumor such as melanoma, head and neck, liver or kidney cancer.

The V call is TRBV7-9, the J call TRBJ2-1, with 10 bases fitting TRBD2. The J segment lost 4 bases and the V segment lost 3 bases, leaving 3 bases of the junction unmatched. CDR3 length equals 15 residues. CDR1 is SEHNR, CDR2 FQNEAQ, per germline (reference sequence). The CDR3 spells CASSFPSGGYNEQFF. The CDR3, as DNA: TGTGCCAGCAGCTTTCCTAGCGGGGGATACAATGAGCAGTTCTTC.

A single count supports this clone. The V gene is TRBV20-1, the J gene TRBJ2-5; D is ambiguous. V lost 4 bases to trimming and J lost 1 base, with 1 base between them. Germline V gene sequence: CDR1 DFQATT, CDR2 SNEGSKA (reference sequence). CDR3 size: 10 residues. Here the CDR3 DNA reads TGCAGTGCTACCCAAGAGACCCAGTACTTC. Its translation: CSATQETQYF.

V is TRBV27 and J is TRBJ2-3; 7 bases match TRBD1. Unmatched junction bases numbered 6, after V lost 3 bases and J lost 6 bases. The CDR3 covers 14 residues. CDR1 MNHEY and CDR2 SMNVEV come from the germline V gene (reference sequence). The DNA for the CDR3 is TGTGCCAGCAGTTTGGTACAGGGGACCGATACGCAGTATTTT. It translates to CASSLVQGTDTQYF.

The V gene is TRBV19, the J gene TRBJ2-7; 12 bases align to TRBD1. The CDR3 is 20 amino acids. V was pared by 2 bases and J by 2 bases, with 16 bases of the junction left unmatched. In germline, CDR1 is LNHDA, CDR2 SQIVND (reference sequence). The CDR3 spells CASSITKTPGTGGPAYEQYF. The CDR3, as DNA: TGTGCCAGTAGTATAACGAAAACTCCCGGGACAGGGGGCCCGGCCTACGAGCAGTACTTC.

This chain connects TRBV7-8 to TRBJ2-7, with a possible D match to TRBD1 (5 bases). Trimming took off 1 base at V and 4 bases at J, with 11 bases between the two ends. The CDR3 runs 14 residues. The V gene's germline CDR1 is SGHVS and CDR2 FQNEAQ. The CDR3 loop reads CASSLEGLAYEQYF. The CDR3 bases are TGTGCCAGCAGCTTAGAGGGGCTGGCGTACGAGCAGTACTTC.

The V call is TRBV4-1, the J call TRBJ2-3; D tentatively reads TRBD1 or TRBD2 (5 bases each). The CDR3 has 16 residues. The V gene lost 4 bases and the J gene lost 0 bases, with 14 bases spanning the gap. CDR1 is MGHRA, CDR2 YSYEKL, per germline. The chain's CDR3 is CASSLLGGPSTDTQYF. The CDR3 nucleotides read TGCGCCAGCAGCCTCCTTGGGGGTCCCAGCACAGATACGCAGTATTTT.

DNA of the CDR3: TGTGCCAGCAGCTTAGTGGACCTCACTCACGAGCAGTACTTC. Translation gives CASSLVDLTHEQYF. The rearrangement joins TRBV7-9 to TRBJ2-7; the D is unclear. The CDR3 totals 14 residues. With 1 base removed from V and 5 bases from J, the gap between germline ends came to 12 bases. CDR1 SEHNR and CDR2 FQNEAQ come from the germline V gene (reference sequence).

The V and J genes are TRBV7-2 and TRBJ2-3; D remains unclear. V was shortened by 1 base and J by 2 bases, with 10 bases between the two germline ends. There are 15 residues in the CDR3. The V gene's germline CDR1 is SGHTA and CDR2 FQGNSA. The CDR3 DNA follows: TGTGCCAGCAGCTTAGGGGGTGGCTACACAGATACGCAGTATTTT. Protein: CASSLGGGYTDTQYF.

The table lists this clone with a count of one. The rearrangement joins TRBV7-8 to TRBJ1-4; perhaps TRBD1 as D (5 bases). The length of the CDR3 is 19 residues. CDR1 is SGHVS and CDR2 is FQNEAQ in the germline V gene. V lost 5 bases, J lost 0 bases, and 22 bases lay in between. The chain's CDR3 is CASSLPRDSSPATNEKLFF. CDR3 sequence (DNA): TGTGCCAGCAGCCTGCCCCGGGACTCAAGTCCTGCAACTAATGAAAAACTGTTTTTT.

The chain joins TRBV7-9 to TRBJ2-1, with 8 bases fitting TRBD1. The CDR3 covers 15 residues. Germline CDR1 reads SEHNR; CDR2 reads FQNEAQ (reference sequence). Trimming removed 5 bases from V and 1 base from J; junction bases left unmatched: 4. The CDR3 spells CASSSDRGSYNEQFF. The CDR3 DNA is TGTGCCAGCAGCAGCGACAGGGGATCCTACAATGAGCAGTTCTTC.

The chain combines TRBV5-3 with TRBJ1-2; D uncertain. TRBV5-3 is designated an ORF whose function remains uncertain. Trimming removed 4 bases at V and 6 bases at J, with 16 bases between. This CDR3 comprises 14 residues. CDR3 loop: CARSQAEDPNGYTF. In nucleotides, the CDR3 is TGTGCCAGAAGCCAAGCCGAGGACCCTAATGGCTACACCTTC.

There are a few counts of this clone. V gene TRBV4-3 combines with J gene TRBJ1-1; D not certain. V was shortened by 4 bases and J by 4 bases, with 13 bases between the two germline ends. The CDR3 runs to 14 residues. Germline lookup yields CDR1 LGHNA and CDR2 YSLEER. The CDR3 DNA follows: TGCGCCAGCAGCCGCCATGAGGAGGCCACTGAAGCTTTCTTT. Protein product: CASSRHEEATEAFF.

This chain joins TRBV13 and TRBJ1-5; 8 bases line up with TRBD1. Trimming took 3 bases from V and 6 from J; bases not matched to a gene: 13. The V gene's germline CDR1 is PRHDT and CDR2 FYEKMQ (reference sequence). The CDR3 is 17 residues long. CDR3 protein: CASSLGPGGAGSQPQHF. DNA of the CDR3: TGTGCCAGCAGCTTGGGCCCAGGGGGCGCAGGCTCTCAGCCCCAGCATTTT.

The V and J genes are TRBV28 and TRBJ2-2; D might be TRBD1 or TRBD2, each matching 5 bases. Germline loops: CDR1 MDHEN, CDR2 SYDVKM. The CDR3 totals 15 residues. With 3 bases removed from V and 5 bases from J, the gap between germline ends came to 13 bases. The DNA of the CDR3 is TGTGCCAGCAGTTTCGGGGCAGGGCTGACCGGGGAGCTGTTTTTT. Protein product: CASSFGAGLTGELFF.

The chain combines TRBV27 with TRBJ1-1; 7 bases are shared with TRBD1. Germline V gene data show CDR1 as MNHEY and CDR2 as SMNVEV (reference sequence). V lost 6 bases and J lost 5; bases outside the gene matches: 9. This CDR3 contains 14 residues. The CDR3 protein is CASSPTGVWTEAFF. The CDR3 nucleotides read TGTGCCAGCAGCCCCACAGGGGTGTGGACTGAAGCTTTCTTT.

As regards this clone: At the DNA level, this CDR3 is encoded by other sequences in the same sample as well. J is TRBJ2-7 and V is TRBV7-9; the D is unclear. Germline-derived CDR1 and CDR2 are SEHNR and FQNEAQ (reference sequence). V gave up 6 bases and J gave up 3 bases, with 6 bases separating them. The CDR3 consists of 11 residues. In DNA, the CDR3 is TGTGCCAGCAGTCCAGGCTACGAGCAGTACTTC. Residues: CASSPGYEQYF. Full variable domain (rest looked up from reference TRBV7-9 and TRBJ2-7): DTGVSQNPRHKITKRGQNVTFRCDPISEHNRLYWYRQTLGQGPEFLTYFQNEAQLEKSRLLSDRFSAERPKGSFSTLEIQRTEQGDSAMYLCASSPGYEQYFGPGTRLTVT.

This chain connects TRBV28 to TRBJ2-7, with D perhaps given as TRBD1 or TRBD2 (5 bases each). The germline V gene encodes CDR1 MDHEN and CDR2 SYDVKM. Trimming cost V 2 bases and J 0 bases, with 8 bases left between them. The CDR3 runs 14 residues. The CDR3 loop reads CASSLDGTSYEQYF. As DNA, the CDR3 is TGTGCCAGCAGTTTAGATGGGACCTCCTACGAGCAGTACTTC.

CDR3 nucleotides: TGCGCCAGCAGCCAACCCCCAGAAGAAAGCTCCTACAATGAGCAGTTCTTC. Protein: CASSQPPEESSYNEQFF. V gene TRBV4-1 combines with J gene TRBJ2-1; D is undetermined. The V and J ends lost 2 bases and 0 bases respectively, with 14 bases between them. The germline CDR1 and CDR2 sequences are MGHRA and YSYEKL. The CDR3 has 17 amino acids.

This chain joins TRBV9 and TRBJ1-4; TRBD1 matches 7 bases. Germline V CDR1 and CDR2: SGDLS, YYNGEE. The CDR3 covers 15 residues. With 0 bases clipped from V and 5 bases from J, the junction kept 4 bases outside the gene matches. The CDR3 sequence: CASSVEGGGNEKLFF. Written as DNA, the CDR3 is TGTGCCAGCAGCGTAGAAGGGGGCGGAAATGAAAAACTGTTTTTT.

The chain is built from TRBV6-5 and TRBJ1-5; perhaps TRBD1 as D (5 bases). The germline V gene has CDR1 MNHEY and CDR2 SVGAGI. V was trimmed by 5 bases and J by 4 bases, leaving 15 bases between them. This CDR3 is 15 amino acids long. The DNA of the CDR3 is TGTGCCAGCAGTCCCACCACCGACAGAAATCAGCCCCAGCATTTT. Translating gives CASSPTTDRNQPQHF.

The chain combines TRBV9 with TRBJ2-7; no firm D call. Per germline, CDR1 SGDLS and CDR2 YYNGEE. This CDR3 contains 13 residues. V lost 3 bases and J 0 bases, leaving 7 bases between the germline ends. The CDR3 sequence is CASSGRYSYEQYF. The CDR3, as DNA: TGTGCCAGCAGCGGGAGATACTCCTACGAGCAGTACTTC.

This clone was seen once. The genes are TRBV4-1 and TRBJ2-5; D is uncertain. The germline V gene encodes CDR1 MGHRA and CDR2 YSYEKL. The CDR3 is 16 amino acids. Trimming stripped 4 bases from V and 3 bases from J, with 18 bases between. The DNA of the CDR3 is TGCGCCAGCAGCCCGTTCGGGCAGTCTTCAGAAGAGACCCAGTACTTC. Its protein is CASSPFGQSSEETQYF.

J is TRBJ1-5 and V is TRBV2; maybe TRBD1 (5 bases). Per germline, CDR1 SNHLY and CDR2 FYNNEI. The CDR3 runs 15 residues. The V end lost 1 base, the J end lost 2 bases, and 9 bases lay between the germline ends. In DNA, the CDR3 is TGTGCCAGCAGTGAAGGGACAATGGGCAATCAGCCCCAGCATTTT. Translation: CASSEGTMGNQPQHF.